These 17 T cell receptor beta chains share one sample of origin, sequenced in a study of T cells in women clearing cervical HPV infection. Clones were read by immunoSEQ multiplex PCR, and TCRdb kept only the in-frame ones, dropping some. Its listing shows about 20,000 clones. The source material was blood buffy coat. The source is a woman between 18 and 75 years old with a cervical HPV16 infection that either progressed to CIN3+ or cleared (not recorded which).

About this clone itself: Read sequence stops 3 residues before the CDR3 end, and the germline J gene provides the missing end. This rearrangement joins TRBV2 to TRBJ2-1; D gene ambiguous. This CDR3 comprises 12 residues. V lost 8 bases to trimming and J lost 8 bases, with 13 bases between them. Looked up from germline, CDR1 is SNHLY and CDR2 is FYNNEI. The covered CDR3 bases are TGTGCCAGCGGCCCGCAGATCCATGAG. Protein: CASGPQIHE. The entire CDR3 is CASGPQIHEQFF.

CDR3: CASSVSGRGMNTEAFF. CDR3 DNA (partial): TGTGCCAGCAGTGTTTCAGGGCGAGGTATGAACACTGAA. The J gene is TRBJ1-1, the V gene TRBV2, with TRBD1 as a possible D gene (5 bases). The sequenced fragment ends 3 residues before the CDR3 boundary, so the rest is inferred from the germline J gene. V lost 4 bases and J 0 bases, leaving 15 bases between the germline ends. The CDR3 extends over 16 amino acids. Germline CDR1 and CDR2: SNHLY and FYNNEI.

CDR3 DNA, as far as it was read: TGTGCCAGCAGTTACTTAGTTTCCGGGGAG. Its translation: CASSYLVSGE. The CDR3 in its entirety is CASSYLVSGELFF. This chain uses TRBV6-2 or TRBV6-3 with TRBJ2-2; D gene unclear. The DNA ends 3 residues before the CDR3 does, and the rest of the CDR3 is filled in from the germline J gene. The germline V and J ends were trimmed by 1 base and 6 bases, with 6 bases remaining between them. The germline V gene has CDR1 MNHEY and CDR2 SVGEGT. The CDR3 is 13 residues long.

The CDR3 spells CASSQFYGQGRGYTF. Partial CDR3 DNA: TGTGCCAGCAGCCAATTCTATGGACAGGGACGAGGC. This chain joins TRBV3-1 (or the pseudogene TRBV3-2) and TRBJ1-2; 8 nucleotides line up with TRBD1. The observed sequence ends 3 residues before the CDR3 terminus, with the missing tail filled in from the germline J gene. Germline CDR1 is LGHDT and CDR2 is YNNKEL (reference sequence). The CDR3 loop spans 15 amino acids.

As for this clone: The sequence runs out 3 residues before the end of the CDR3; the remainder is reconstructed from the germline J gene. The chain employs TRBV7-9 and TRBJ2-7; TRBD1 agrees at 10 bases. This CDR3 has 14 residues. J lost 4 bases, V lost 5 bases, and 5 bases had no gene match. Germline values: CDR1 SEHNR, CDR2 FQNEAQ (reference sequence). This chain's CDR3 is CASSPDRGRYEQYF. CDR3 DNA, as far as it was read: TGTGCCAGCAGCCCGGACAGGGGGAGGTACGAG.

Remarks on this clone: Read sequence stops 3 residues before the CDR3 end, and the germline J gene provides the missing end. This chain joins TRBV30 and TRBJ2-3, with D uncertain. CDR3 length: 16 amino acids. V was pared by 0 bases and J by 1 base, with 14 bases between. Germline CDR1 GTSNPN, CDR2 SVGIG (reference sequence). The sequenced CDR3 bases are TGTGCCTGGAGTGTAGGCACCCCTTCTGGCACAGATACG. Amino acids: CAWSVGTPSGTDT. The entire CDR3 sequence reads CAWSVGTPSGTDTQYF.

Worth noting for this clone: The read gets to within 3 residues of the CDR3 end, and the germline J gene fills in the rest. The rearrangement joins TRBV6-2 or TRBV6-3 to TRBJ2-6; 9 bases match TRBD1. The CDR3 sequence is 15 residues long. The J segment lost 2 bases and the V segment lost 6 bases, leaving 2 bases of the junction unmatched. Germline V gene sequence: CDR1 MNHEY, CDR2 SVGEGT. CDR3: CASSRQGAGANVLTF. Partial CDR3 DNA: TGTGCCAGCAGCCGACAGGGGGCTGGGGCCAACGTC.

As concerns this clone: At one boundary the junction diverges from the germline segment, which might be a read error. The sequence runs out 3 residues before the end of the CDR3; the remainder is reconstructed from the germline J gene. The same CDR3 can be traced to other DNA sequences in this sample. The chain carries TRBV5-1 and TRBJ1-2, with a possible D match to TRBD1 (5 bases). CDR1 and CDR2 (germline): SGHRS, YFSETQ. The length of the CDR3 is 14 residues. The CDR3 bases that were read are TGCGCCAGCACCCTCGACAGCGTTTCCTATGGG. Protein: CASTLDSVSYG. The full CDR3 is CASTLDSVSYGYTF.

With regard to this clone: With the read ending 3 residues before the CDR3 end, the germline J gene is used to fill in that end. The V gene is TRBV2, the J gene TRBJ2-7; possibly TRBD1 for D (6 bases). Germline loops: CDR1 SNHLY, CDR2 FYNNEI. Between the trimmed V and J ends, which lost 5 bases and 3 bases, there was a span of 8 bases. The CDR3 is 12 residues long. CDR3: CASSRDNYEQYF. CDR3 bases read: TGTGCCAGCAGTCGGGACAACTACGAG.

As for this clone: The read falls 3 residues short of the CDR3 end, and the missing part is taken from the germline J gene. V is TRBV6-1 and J is TRBJ2-7; 7 bases line up with TRBD2. Germline CDR1 is MNHNS and CDR2 is SASEGT. The CDR3 extends over 16 amino acids. V dropped 1 base and J dropped 0; count of bases not matched to a gene: 6. The CDR3 sequence: CASSEETSWSSYEQYF. CDR3 DNA, as far as it was read: TGTGCCAGCAGTGAAGAGACTAGCTGGAGCTCCTACGAG.

Points on this clone: The read finishes 3 residues shy of the CDR3 end, and the germline J gene is used to complete it. This chain links TRBV20-1 with TRBJ2-3; TRBD2 matches at 8 bases. The CDR3 has 14 residues. Per the germline V gene, CDR1 is DFQATT and CDR2 is SNEGSKA (reference sequence). J was trimmed by 4 bases and V by 1 base; bases with no gene match: 4. The CDR3 region is CSARVGGAPDTQYF. The CDR3 DNA, read in part, is TGCAGTGCTAGAGTCGGGGGGGCCCCAGATACG.

Turning to this clone: The read ends 3 residues early relative to the CDR3; the germline J gene fills the gap. The chain links TRBV7-9 to TRBJ1-2; the D gene is possibly TRBD1 (5 bases). CDR1 and CDR2 (germline): SEHNR, FQNEAQ (reference sequence). This CDR3 spans 15 amino acids. CDR3 bases read: TGTGCCAGCAGCTTAGCTCTGACAGCCTACAATGAC. Translated, it gives CASSLALTAYND. The complete CDR3 sequence is CASSLALTAYNDYTF.

Comments on this clone: The read ends 3 residues shy of where the CDR3 ends; the end is completed using the germline J gene. The chain recombines TRBV10-3 with TRBJ2-5, with TRBD1 identical over 8 bases. The CDR3 is made up of 15 amino acids. From germline, CDR1 is ENHRY and CDR2 SYGVKD. The J segment lost 4 bases and the V segment lost 3 bases, leaving 7 bases of the junction unmatched. CDR3 bases read: TGTGCCATCAGTGATTTGACAGGGGTTGGAGAGACC. As protein: CAISDLTGVGET. The whole CDR3 protein is CAISDLTGVGETQYF.

In regard to this clone: The read gets to within 3 residues of the CDR3 end, and the germline J gene fills in the rest. The V and J genes are TRBV7-9 and TRBJ2-7; a weak D match, TRBD1 (5 bases). The length of the CDR3 is 13 residues. Germline V gene data show CDR1 as SEHNR and CDR2 as FQNEAQ (reference sequence). V lost 2 bases to trimming and J lost 5 bases, with 10 bases between them. Incomplete CDR3 DNA: TGTGCCAGCAGCTTAAGTGGGGCACACGAG. Translating it yields CASSLSGAHE. The CDR3 in full is CASSLSGAHEQYF.

On this clone: The read halts 3 residues ahead of the CDR3 end, with the missing end drawn from the germline J gene. The chain carries TRBV29-1 and TRBJ1-2, with D hard to call. CDR1 and CDR2 from the germline V gene are SQVTM and ANQGSEA. V was clipped by 7 bases and J by 4 bases, with 13 bases between them. The CDR3 length is 12 residues. CDR3 residues: CSDNSGLYGYTF. Partial CDR3 DNA: TGCAGCGATAACAGTGGTCTCTATGGC.

Partial CDR3 DNA: TGCAGTGCTAGAGATGAGGGGTTCGAG. Its translation is CSARDEGFE. The CDR3, in full, reads CSARDEGFEQYF. The chain recombines TRBV20-1 with TRBJ2-7; D may correspond to TRBD1 or TRBD2 (5 bases each). With the read ending 3 residues before the CDR3 end, the germline J gene is used to fill in that end. CDR3 length: 12 residues. Germline assignment: CDR1 DFQATT and CDR2 SNEGSKA (reference sequence). V was cut by 0 bases and J by 6 bases, with 9 bases left in between.

As regards this clone: From the germline J gene comes the end of the CDR3, since the read stops 3 residues before it. The genes are TRBV2 and TRBJ2-5, with 10 bases that match TRBD1. Germline CDR1 SNHLY, CDR2 FYNNEI. Trimming cost V 0 bases and J 5 bases; bases outside gene matches: 3. The CDR3 runs to 15 residues. The CDR3 sequence: CASSEARTGGETQYF. Partial CDR3 DNA: TGTGCCAGCAGTGAAGCTCGGACAGGGGGGGAGACC.